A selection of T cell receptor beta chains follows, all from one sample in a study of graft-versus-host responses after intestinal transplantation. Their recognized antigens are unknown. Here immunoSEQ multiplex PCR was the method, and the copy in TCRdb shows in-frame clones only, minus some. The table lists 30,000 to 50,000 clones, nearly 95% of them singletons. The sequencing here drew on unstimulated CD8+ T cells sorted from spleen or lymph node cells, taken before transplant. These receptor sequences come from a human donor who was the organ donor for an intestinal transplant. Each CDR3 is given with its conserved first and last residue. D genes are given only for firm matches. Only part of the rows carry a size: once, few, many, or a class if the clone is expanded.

CASSLRAGYPYEQYF | TGTGCCAGCAGCCTACGAGCCGGGTACCCCTACGAGCAGTACTTC | . | TRBV11-2 | . | TRBJ2-7
CASSLASSYEQYF | TGTGCCAGCAGTCTGGCGAGCTCCTACGAGCAGTACTTC | . | TRBV6-5 | . | TRBJ2-7
CASSSSASTYNEQFF | TGCGCCAGCAGCTCTAGCGCCTCAACCTACAATGAGCAGTTCTTC | . | TRBV5-1 | . | TRBJ2-1
CASSQGTGDEQYF | TGCGCCAGCAGCCAAGGGACAGGGGACGAGCAGTACTTC | . | TRBV4-3 | TRBD1 | TRBJ2-7
CASSAGTLGPYEQYF | TGTGCCAGTAGCGCCGGGACGCTGGGGCCCTACGAGCAGTACTTC | . | TRBV19 | . | TRBJ2-7
CASRPDGDTEAFF | TGTGCCAGCAGGCCTGATGGCGACACTGAAGCTTTCTTT | . | TRBV28 | . | TRBJ1-1
CASSLDSDSQETQYF | TGTGCCAGCAGCTTAGATTCGGACTCGCAAGAGACCCAGTACTTC | . | TRBV11-2 | . | TRBJ2-5
CAVQGKDHSGNTIYF | TGTGCCGTACAAGGCAAGGACCACTCTGGAAACACCATATATTTT | . | TRBV2 | . | TRBJ1-3
CASSKTGTGSTDTRYF | TGTGCCAGCAGCAAAACCGGGACAGGGAGCACAGATACGCGGTATTTT | . | TRBV9 | TRBD1 | TRBJ2-3
CASSQHLTTQNEKLFF | TGCGCCAGCAGCCAACATCTGACAACCCAAAATGAAAAACTGTTTTTT | . | TRBV4-1 | . | TRBJ1-4
CASSQSQGRSYEQYF | TGCGCCAGCAGCCAATCCCAGGGGCGGTCCTACGAGCAGTACTTC | . | TRBV4-3 | . | TRBJ2-7
CASSHDTGYSSYNEQFF | TGCGCCAGCAGCCACGACACCGGGTACAGCTCCTACAATGAGCAGTTCTTC | . | TRBV4-3 | . | TRBJ2-1
CASSLALRDREGYYGYTF | TGTGCCAGCAGCTTGGCACTCCGGGACAGGGAGGGGTACTATGGCTACACCTTC | . | TRBV7-6 | TRBD1 | TRBJ1-2
CASSLSFYEQYF | TGTGCCAGCAGCCTAAGTTTCTACGAGCAGTACTTC | . | TRBV16 | . | TRBJ2-7
CASSNGTGVEGYTF | TGTGCCAGCAGTAACGGGACAGGGGTAGAGGGCTACACCTTC | once | TRBV27 | TRBD1 | TRBJ1-2
CASSAGVGINQPQHF | TGTGCCAGCAGCGCGGGGGTAGGGATCAATCAGCCCCAGCATTTT | . | TRBV9 | . | TRBJ1-5
CAWSVGNTGELFF | TGTGCCTGGAGTGTAGGGAACACCGGGGAGCTGTTTTTT | . | TRBV30 | . | TRBJ2-2
CASSQTGGGGELFF | TGTGCCAGCAGCCAAACCGGAGGAGGCGGGGAGCTGTTTTTT | . | TRBV4-2 | . | TRBJ2-2
CASSLLPGGPYEQYF | TGTGCCAGCAGCTTACTGCCGGGGGGGCCCTACGAGCAGTACTTC | few | TRBV7-9 | TRBD2 | TRBJ2-7
CASSLEGEPGPFSGEQYF | TGTGCCAGCAGCTTAGAGGGGGAACCGGGACCCTTTTCGGGCGAGCAGTACTTC | . | TRBV7-2 | . | TRBJ2-7
CASSTGWRGPAKETQYF | TGTGCCAGCAGCACCGGCTGGCGGGGGCCCGCAAAAGAGACCCAGTACTTC | . | TRBV11-2 | . | TRBJ2-5
CASSAGGETQYF | TGTGCCAGCAGCGCGGGGGGAGAGACCCAGTACTTC | . | TRBV4-2 | TRBD2 | TRBJ2-5
CASRLGQMNTEAFF | TGTGCCAGCAGATTGGGACAAATGAACACTGAAGCTTTCTTT | . | TRBV28 | . | TRBJ1-1
CASSQRQPQHF | TGCGCCAGCAGCCAACGTCAGCCCCAGCATTTT | . | TRBV4-1 | . | TRBJ1-5
CASSENRGEDTYEQFF | TGTGCCAGCAGCGAAAACAGGGGGGAGGATACATATGAGCAGTTCTTC | . | TRBV11-2 | TRBD1 | TRBJ2-1
CASSVAPGELFF | TGTGCCAGCAGTGTAGCCCCCGGGGAGCTGTTTTTT | . | TRBV2 | . | TRBJ2-2
CASSPRDRGPQETQYF | TGTGCCAGCAGCCCCCGGGACAGGGGGCCCCAAGAGACCCAGTACTTC | . | TRBV13 | TRBD1 | TRBJ2-5